What follows are 23 T cell receptor beta chains derived from one specimen sequenced in a study of radiotherapy plus CTLA-4 blockade in lung cancer (dated by TCRdb to the late 2010s). The library was made by the immunoSEQ multiplex PCR assay. In its TCRdb copy, this immuneACCESS table keeps in-frame sequences only and misses some clones. Where compared with another copy, unresolved V genes explain less than half of these, and the others have no known cause. This sample has tens of thousands of clones in its table, and about nine tenths of those were observed once. Less than 45% of the sample goes to the ten largest clones. This sample comprised peripheral blood, obtained from a patient treated with radiotherapy plus ipilimumab. These receptors came from a human donor with non-small cell lung cancer that progressed on radiotherapy plus ipilimumab.

The genes are TRBV6-1 and TRBJ2-5, with 9 bases identical to TRBD1. CDR3 size: 15 residues. Germline-derived CDR1 and CDR2 are MNHNS and SASEGT. The ends lost 8 bases at V and 2 bases at J; junction bases unmatched: 9. The CDR3 DNA follows: TGTGCCAGCCAAGATTTCGGGACAGGGCAAGAGACCCAGTACTTC. Translation gives CASQDFGTGQETQYF.

The chain recombines TRBV6-5 with TRBJ1-4; weak D call: TRBD1 (5 bases). V was trimmed by 7 bases and J by 8 bases, leaving 8 bases between them. Germline-derived CDR1 and CDR2 are MNHEY and SVGAGI. The CDR3 contains 11 residues. The CDR3 coding sequence is TGTGCCAGCACGTCAGGGGAAAAACTGTTTTTT. Its protein product is CASTSGEKLFF.

The CDR3 region is CASRALAGGDTQYF. The CDR3 DNA follows: TGTGCCAGCAGGGCACTAGCGGGAGGAGATACGCAGTATTTT. The chain recombines TRBV6-5 with TRBJ2-3, with 12 bases aligning to TRBD2. Trimming at V came to 6 bases and at J to 5 bases, leaving 3 bases not matched to a gene. This CDR3 contains 14 residues. Germline CDR1 MNHEY, CDR2 SVGAGI.

The CDR3, as DNA: TGTGCCAGCGGCCCCCGGGACGCAGGGAATAATTCACCCCTCCACTTT. Its protein product is CASGPRDAGNNSPLHF. The chain combines TRBV27 with TRBJ1-6, with D possibly being TRBD1 (5 bases). CDR3 size: 16 residues. V lost 8 bases and J lost 5, with 19 bases in between. CDR1 MNHEY and CDR2 SMNVEV come from the germline V gene (reference sequence).

The table lists this clone with a few counts. The chain uses TRBV19 and TRBJ2-6; D unresolved. V was trimmed by 2 bases and J by 1 base, leaving 6 bases between them. CDR1 is LNHDA and CDR2 is SQIVND in the germline V gene (reference sequence). This CDR3 contains 15 residues. CDR3 sequence (DNA): TGTGCCAGTAGTATAAGTGGTTCTGGGGCCAACGTCCTGACTTTC. Encoded protein: CASSISGSGANVLTF.

The gene calls are TRBV6-1 and TRBJ1-2; 7 bases fit TRBD1. Trimming removed 3 bases from V and 8 bases from J; junction bases left unmatched: 6. This CDR3 is built from 13 residues. Germline values: CDR1 MNHNS, CDR2 SASEGT. The CDR3 loop is CASSDGTVYGYTF. Written as DNA, the CDR3 is TGTGCCAGCAGTGACGGGACAGTGTACGGCTACACCTTC.

The chain has TRBV4-1 and TRBJ2-1; 13 nucleotides match TRBD2. V shed 4 bases, J shed 10 bases, and the junction held 10 bases outside the gene matches. CDR1 is MGHRA, CDR2 YSYEKL, per germline. There are 16 residues in the CDR3. The CDR3 region is CASSLGLAGALGEQFF. The CDR3 region has the DNA TGCGCCAGCAGCCTCGGACTAGCGGGAGCTTTGGGCGAGCAGTTCTTC.

This chain connects TRBV27 to TRBJ1-2; D gene ambiguous. Germline-derived CDR1 and CDR2 are MNHEY and SMNVEV (reference sequence). The CDR3 loop spans 13 amino acids. Trimming left V 0 bases short and J 4 bases short, with 6 bases between. CDR3 nucleotide sequence: TGTGCCAGCAGTTTATCGGCGGTCTATGGCTACACCTTC. Protein product: CASSLSAVYGYTF.

The chain has TRBV2 and TRBJ1-5; D is undetermined. V lost 7 bases, J lost 3 bases, and 7 bases lay in between. Per the germline V gene, CDR1 is SNHLY and CDR2 is FYNNEI. The CDR3 length is 12 residues. As DNA, the CDR3 is TGTGCCAGCAACCGGGTCAATCAGCCCCAGCATTTT. It encodes CASNRVNQPQHF.

This CDR3 reads CASSLGLAGSDTDTQYF. Here the CDR3 DNA reads TGTGCCAGCAGTTTAGGACTAGCGGGATCGGACACAGATACGCAGTATTTT. The chain recombines TRBV28 with TRBJ2-3, with 12 bases matching TRBD2. With 2 bases clipped from V and 2 bases from J, the junction kept 5 bases outside the gene matches. The CDR3 is 17 residues long. Per germline, CDR1 MDHEN and CDR2 SYDVKM. The full variable domain, rest sourced from reference TRBV28 and TRBJ2-3, is DVKVTQSSRYLVKRTGEKVFLECVQDMDHENMFWYRQDPGLGLRLIYFSYDVKMKEKGDIPEGYSVSREKKERFSLILESASTNQTSMYLCASSLGLAGSDTDTQYFGPGTRLTVL.

V is TRBV6-1 and J is TRBJ2-1, with D possibly TRBD1 on 6 matching bases. The CDR3 is 14 residues long. Trimming shortened V by 7 bases and J by 2 bases, and 12 bases separated the two germline ends. Germline V gene data show CDR1 as MNHNS and CDR2 as SASEGT. The CDR3 here is CASTTQGTYNEQFF. In DNA, the CDR3 is TGTGCCAGCACTACCCAGGGGACCTACAATGAGCAGTTCTTC.

As to this clone: This same CDR3 is encoded by further DNA sequences in the sample. This sequence joins TRBV5-4 and TRBJ2-2, with a weak D call TRBD2 (5 bases). V lost 2 bases to trimming and J lost 5 bases, with 25 bases between them. Germline V gene sequence: CDR1 SGHNT, CDR2 YYREEE (reference sequence). The length of the CDR3 is 19 residues. The CDR3 DNA is TGTGCCAGCAGCTTCTACAAGCTAAAGACACCCGGGATAACCGGGGAGCTGTTTTTT. This codes for CASSFYKLKTPGITGELFF.

This rearrangement joins TRBV4-1 to TRBJ2-5; perhaps D is TRBD1 or TRBD2 (6 bases each). Trimming removed 3 bases at V and 5 bases at J, with 13 bases between. The CDR3 loop spans 14 amino acids. The germline V gene has CDR1 MGHRA and CDR2 YSYEKL. This CDR3 is CASSHLWGAETQYF. CDR3 sequence (DNA): TGCGCCAGCAGCCACCTGTGGGGGGCGGAGACCCAGTACTTC.

About this clone: Distinct nucleotide sequences in the sample also encode this CDR3. The chain carries TRBV5-1 and TRBJ2-3; no clear D. Germline CDR1 and CDR2: SGHRS and YFSETQ. The CDR3 runs 14 residues. V was trimmed by 0 bases and J by 2 bases, leaving 7 bases between them. Here the CDR3 reads CASSLAGYTDTQYF. In DNA form, the CDR3 reads TGCGCCAGCAGCTTGGCCGGGTACACAGATACGCAGTATTTT.

CDR3 amino acids: CASRDGQGGNQPQHF. In DNA, the CDR3 is TGTGCCAGCAGGGACGGACAGGGTGGCAATCAGCCCCAGCATTTT. V is TRBV2 and J is TRBJ1-5, with 8 bases lining up with TRBD1. V shed 6 bases, J shed 2 bases, and the junction held 6 bases outside the gene matches. Germline lookup yields CDR1 SNHLY and CDR2 FYNNEI. This CDR3 comprises 15 residues. The variable domain in full, completed from reference TRBV2 and TRBJ1-5, reads EPEVTQTPSHQVTQMGQEVILRCVPISNHLYFYWYRQILGQKVEFLVSFYNNEISEKSEIFDDQFSVERPDGSNFTLKIRSTKLEDSAMYFCASRDGQGGNQPQHFGDGTRLSIL.

The chain couples TRBV28 to TRBJ2-2; 8 positions match TRBD1. With 6 bases clipped from V and 6 bases from J, the junction kept 6 bases outside the gene matches. The CDR3 covers 14 residues. Germline V gives CDR1 MDHEN, CDR2 SYDVKM. The CDR3 DNA reads as TGTGCCAGCAGGCAACGGACAGGGCCCGGGGAGCTGTTTTTT. This sequence encodes CASRQRTGPGELFF.

Worth noting for this clone: One end of the junction is discordant with germline, which a read error may explain. This chain joins TRBV4-2 and TRBJ1-1; D may be TRBD1 (5 bases). CDR1 is LGHNA and CDR2 is YNFKEQ in the germline V gene. CDR3 size: 13 residues. CDR3 loop: CASSQAGNSEAFF. The CDR3, as DNA: TGTGCCAGCAGCCAAGCAGGGAACTCTGAAGCTTTCTTT.

This sequence joins TRBV4-1 and TRBJ2-5; D is unresolved. Per germline, CDR1 MGHRA and CDR2 YSYEKL. The CDR3 is 15 residues long. Trimming cost V 0 bases and J 1 base, with 9 bases left between them. The chain's CDR3 is CASSQDLRGQETQYF. The CDR3 DNA is TGCGCCAGCAGCCAAGATCTCCGCGGCCAAGAGACCCAGTACTTC.

The chain is built from TRBV18 and TRBJ1-1, with a weak D call TRBD1 (5 bases). CDR3 length: 13 residues. V dropped 4 bases and J dropped 1 base, with 7 bases sitting between them. CDR1 is KGHSH and CDR2 is LQKENI in the germline V gene. The CDR3 reads CASSLDKNTEAFF. The CDR3 coding sequence is TGTGCCAGCTCACTGGACAAGAACACTGAAGCTTTCTTT.

CDR3 DNA: TGTGCCAGCAGTCAGACAGGGCATACTGAAGCTTTCTTT. It codes for CASSQTGHTEAFF. The chain has TRBV28 and TRBJ1-1, with 7 bases lining up with TRBD1. J gave up 5 bases and V 5 bases, and 5 bases lay outside the gene matches. The CDR3 is made up of 13 amino acids. Germline V gene sequence: CDR1 MDHEN, CDR2 SYDVKM.

The chain links TRBV30 to TRBJ1-2; TRBD1 matches at 9 bases. Germline assignment: CDR1 GTSNPN and CDR2 SVGIG (reference sequence). The CDR3 is 13 amino acids. The V and J ends lost 6 bases and 6 bases, in that order; junction bases with no gene match: 8. CDR3 DNA sequence: TGTGCCTGCGTAGACGGGACAGGGCATGGCTACACCTTC. It codes for CACVDGTGHGYTF. Complete variable domain (other parts from reference TRBV30 and TRBJ1-2): SQTIHQWPATLVQPVGSPLSLECTVEGTSNPNLYWYRQAAGRGLQLLFYSVGIGQISSEVPQNLSASRPQDRQFILSSKKLLLSDSGFYLCACVDGTGHGYTFGSGTRLTVV.

The chain combines TRBV12-5 with TRBJ2-2; 7 positions agree with TRBD2. J lost 7 bases, V lost 6 bases, and 2 bases had no gene match. The CDR3 consists of 12 residues. Per the germline V gene, CDR1 is LGHNT and CDR2 is FRNRAP. CDR3 nucleotide sequence: TGTGCTAGTGGGACTAGCCACGGGGAGCTGTTTTTT. Translating it yields CASGTSHGELFF.

The V and J genes are TRBV9 and TRBJ2-7, with 8 bases aligning to TRBD1. CDR1 is SGDLS and CDR2 is YYNGEE in the germline V gene. The CDR3 sequence is 16 residues long. Trimming at V came to 3 bases and at J to 0 bases, leaving 8 bases not matched to a gene. As DNA, the CDR3 is TGTGCCAGCAGCGACAGGGGGGACTCGAGCTCCTACGAGCAGTACTTC. Protein product: CASSDRGDSSSYEQYF.